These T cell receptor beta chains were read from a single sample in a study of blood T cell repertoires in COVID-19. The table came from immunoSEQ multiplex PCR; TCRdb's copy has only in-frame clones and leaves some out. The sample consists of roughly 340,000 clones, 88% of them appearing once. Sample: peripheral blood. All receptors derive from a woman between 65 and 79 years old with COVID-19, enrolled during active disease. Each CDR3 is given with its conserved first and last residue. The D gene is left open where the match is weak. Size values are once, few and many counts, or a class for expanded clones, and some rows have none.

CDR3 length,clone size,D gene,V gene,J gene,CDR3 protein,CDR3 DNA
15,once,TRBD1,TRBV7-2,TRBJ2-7,CASSFPGQRVREQYF,TGTGCCAGCAGCTTCCCGGGACAGAGGGTCCGCGAGCAGTACTTC
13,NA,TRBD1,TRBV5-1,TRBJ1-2,CASSVRDRSGYTF,TGCGCCAGCAGCGTCCGGGACAGGAGCGGCTACACCTTC
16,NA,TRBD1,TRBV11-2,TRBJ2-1,CASSFFKGATYNEQFF,TGTGCCAGCAGCTTCTTTAAGGGGGCGACATACAATGAGCAGTTCTTC
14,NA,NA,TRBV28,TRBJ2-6,CASSFVSGANVLTF,TGTGCCAGCAGTTTCGTTTCTGGGGCCAACGTCCTGACTTTC
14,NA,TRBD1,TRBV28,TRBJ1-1,CASSETGQMVEAFF,TGTGCCAGCAGCGAAACGGGACAGATGGTTGAAGCTTTCTTT
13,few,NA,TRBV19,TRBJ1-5,CASSIDREQPQHF,TGTGCCAGTAGTATAGATCGGGAACAGCCCCAGCATTTT
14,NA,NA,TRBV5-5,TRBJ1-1,CASSFGRGNTEAFF,TGTGCCAGCAGCTTCGGACGGGGGAACACTGAAGCTTTCTTT
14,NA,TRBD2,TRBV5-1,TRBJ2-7,CASSLGSGGYEQYF,TGCGCCAGCAGCTTGGGCAGCGGGGGGTACGAGCAGTACTTC
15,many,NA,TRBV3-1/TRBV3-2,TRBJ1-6,CASSLRQVGNSPLHF,TGTGCCAGCAGCCTCCGACAGGTTGGGAATTCACCCCTCCACTTT
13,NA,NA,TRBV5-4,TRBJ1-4,CASSRGSNEKLFF,TGTGCCAGCAGCAGGGGGTCAAATGAAAAACTGTTTTTT
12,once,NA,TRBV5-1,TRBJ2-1,CASSSEGNEQFF,TGCGCCAGCAGCTCGGAGGGGAATGAGCAGTTCTTC
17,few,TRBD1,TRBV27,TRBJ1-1,CASSTDRGPSLNFRAFF,TGTGCCAGCAGTACGGACAGGGGACCGTCCCTCAATTTTCGGGCTTTCTTT
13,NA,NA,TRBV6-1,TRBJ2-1,CASSEAERGKQFF,TGTGCCAGCAGTGAAGCAGAAAGGGGGAAGCAGTTCTTC
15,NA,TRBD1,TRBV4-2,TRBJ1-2,CASSQEGTGPYGYTF,TGTGCCAGCAGCCAAGAGGGGACAGGACCCTATGGCTACACCTTC
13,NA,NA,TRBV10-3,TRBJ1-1,CAISETENTEAFF,TGTGCCATCAGTGAGACAGAGAACACTGAAGCTTTCTTT
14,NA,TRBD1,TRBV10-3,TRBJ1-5,CAISVDRENQPQHF,TGTGCCATCAGTGTGGACAGGGAGAATCAGCCCCAGCATTTT
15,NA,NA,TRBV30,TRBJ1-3,CAWSVSGNSGNTIYF,TGTGCCTGGAGTGTATCAGGGAACTCTGGAAACACCATATATTTT
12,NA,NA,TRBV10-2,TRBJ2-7,CASSVGTYEQYF,TGCGCCAGCAGTGTCGGGACCTACGAGCAGTACTTC
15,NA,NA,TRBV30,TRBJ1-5,CAWSPGVYSNQPQHF,TGTGCCTGGAGTCCAGGTGTCTATAGCAATCAGCCCCAGCATTTT
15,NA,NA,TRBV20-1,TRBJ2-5,CSASGGTSGKGTQYF,TGCAGTGCTAGTGGAGGGACTTCGGGGAAGGGGACCCAGTACTTC
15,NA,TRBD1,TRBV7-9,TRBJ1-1,CASSPWTGLNTEAFF,TGTGCCAGCAGCCCGTGGACAGGATTGAACACTGAAGCTTTCTTT
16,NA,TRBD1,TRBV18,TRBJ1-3,CASSPFLPGQGNTIYF,TGTGCCAGCTCACCATTCCTTCCGGGACAGGGAAACACCATATATTTT
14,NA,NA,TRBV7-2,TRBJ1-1,CASSSPALRTEAFF,TGTGCCAGCAGCTCACCGGCCCTGAGGACTGAAGCTTTCTTT
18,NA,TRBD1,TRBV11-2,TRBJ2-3,CASSLWDRGLGPTDTQYF,TGTGCCAGCAGCCTCTGGGACAGGGGGTTAGGACCCACAGATACGCAGTATTTT
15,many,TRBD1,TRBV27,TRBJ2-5,CASSPYSTGGETQYF,TGTGCCAGCAGTCCGTATTCGACAGGGGGAGAGACCCAGTACTTC
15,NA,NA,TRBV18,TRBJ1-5,CASSPGGGDDQPQHF,TGTGCCAGCTCACCGGGCGGCGGGGACGATCAGCCCCAGCATTTT
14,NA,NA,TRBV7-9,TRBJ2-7,CASSKPGLGLEQYF,TGTGCCAGCAGCAAACCGGGACTCGGTCTCGAGCAGTACTTC
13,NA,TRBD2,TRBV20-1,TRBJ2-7,CSASGLDGYEQYF,TGCAGTGCTAGTGGACTAGATGGCTACGAGCAGTACTTC
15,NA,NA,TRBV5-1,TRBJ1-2,CASSPTPTANYGYTF,TGCGCCAGCAGCCCGACTCCTACTGCCAACTATGGCTACACCTTC
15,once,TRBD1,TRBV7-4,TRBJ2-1,CASSFRDRVSWEQFF,TGTGCCAGCAGCTTTCGGGACAGGGTCTCATGGGAGCAGTTCTTC
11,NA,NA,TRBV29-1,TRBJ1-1,CSVVNGRRAFF,TGCAGCGTTGTAAACGGAAGGAGGGCTTTCTTT
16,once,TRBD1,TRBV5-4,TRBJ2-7,CASSLGGQRSSYEQYF,TGTGCCAGCAGCTTGGGGGGACAGCGGAGCTCCTACGAGCAGTACTTC
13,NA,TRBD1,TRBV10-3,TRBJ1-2,CAIRGTGGYGYTF,TGTGCCATCAGGGGGACAGGGGGTTATGGCTACACCTTC
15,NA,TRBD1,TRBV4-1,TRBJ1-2,CASSLSGDRGRGYTF,TGCGCCAGCAGCCTCTCAGGGGACAGGGGACGGGGCTACACCTTC
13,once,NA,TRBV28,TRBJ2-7,CASSREFSYEQYF,TGTGCCAGCAGCCGGGAGTTCTCCTACGAGCAGTACTTC
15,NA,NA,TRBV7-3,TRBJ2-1,CASSSQTGNYNEQFF,TGTGCCAGCAGCTCCCAAACAGGGAACTACAATGAGCAGTTCTTC
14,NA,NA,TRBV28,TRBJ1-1,CASSLAGERTEAFF,TGTGCCAGCAGTTTGGCGGGAGAAAGGACTGAAGCTTTCTTT
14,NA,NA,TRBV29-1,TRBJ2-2,CSVVTDINTGELFF,TGCAGCGTTGTAACAGACATAAACACCGGGGAGCTGTTTTTT
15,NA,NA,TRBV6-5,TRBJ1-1,CASSSQGHLNTEAFF,TGTGCCAGCAGTTCCCAGGGACACCTGAACACTGAAGCTTTCTTT
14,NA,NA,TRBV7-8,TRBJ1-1,CASSSGDGQTEAFF,TGTGCCAGCAGCTCAGGGGACGGTCAGACTGAAGCTTTCTTT
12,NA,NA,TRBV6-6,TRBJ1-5,CASSYLDQPQHF,TGTGCCAGCAGTTACCTAGATCAGCCCCAGCATTTT
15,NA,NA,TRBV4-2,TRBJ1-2,CASSQADSWIYGYTF,TGTGCCAGCAGCCAAGCGGACAGCTGGATCTATGGCTACACCTTC
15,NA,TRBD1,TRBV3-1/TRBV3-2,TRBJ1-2,CASSLKGAQGGGYTF,TGTGCCAGCAGCCTGAAGGGGGCCCAGGGGGGTGGCTACACCTTC
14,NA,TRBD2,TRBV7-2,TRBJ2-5,CASRPGGGQETQYF,TGTGCCAGCAGACCGGGGGGGGGTCAAGAGACCCAGTACTTC
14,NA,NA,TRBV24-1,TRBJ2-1,CATGGGRFYNEQFF,TGTGCCACCGGCGGTGGGAGATTCTACAATGAGCAGTTCTTC
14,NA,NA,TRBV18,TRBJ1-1,CASSPDVKGTEAFF,TGTGCCAGCTCGCCCGACGTAAAGGGGACTGAAGCTTTCTTT
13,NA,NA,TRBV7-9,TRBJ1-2,CASSATANYGYTF,TGTGCCAGCAGCGCCACGGCTAACTATGGCTACACCTTC
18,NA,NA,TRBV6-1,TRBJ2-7,CASSGALARYPLSYEQYF,TGTGCCAGCAGTGGAGCCCTAGCCAGATACCCCCTCTCCTACGAGCAGTACTTC
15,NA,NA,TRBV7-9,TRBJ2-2,CASSLATANTGELFF,TGTGCCAGCAGCTTAGCTACAGCAAACACCGGGGAGCTGTTTTTT
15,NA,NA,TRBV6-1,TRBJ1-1,CASSEGRWGDTEAFF,TGTGCCAGCAGTGAAGGGAGGTGGGGGGACACTGAAGCTTTCTTT
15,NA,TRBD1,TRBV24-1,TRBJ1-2,CATSDSRGRGYGYTF,TGTGCCACCAGTGATTCCAGGGGGCGCGGCTATGGCTACACCTTC
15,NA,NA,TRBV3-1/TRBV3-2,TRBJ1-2,CASSPAGGAPYGYTF,TGTGCCAGCAGCCCCGCGGGAGGGGCCCCCTATGGCTACACCTTC
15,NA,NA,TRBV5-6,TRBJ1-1,CASSYTFREETEAFF,TGTGCCAGCAGCTACACCTTCAGGGAAGAGACTGAAGCTTTCTTT
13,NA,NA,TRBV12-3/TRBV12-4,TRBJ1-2,CASSLQGNYGYTF,TGTGCCAGCAGTCTTCAGGGTAACTATGGCTACACCTTC
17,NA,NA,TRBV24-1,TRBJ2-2,CATSDPVGRGGTGELFF,TGTGCCACCAGTGACCCCGTCGGGCGGGGTGGCACCGGGGAGCTGTTTTTT
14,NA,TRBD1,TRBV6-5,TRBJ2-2,CASSPGQGTGELFF,TGTGCCAGCAGTCCGGGACAGGGTACCGGGGAGCTGTTTTTT
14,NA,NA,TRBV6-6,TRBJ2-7,CASSYTRVGDEQYF,TGTGCCAGCAGTTACACCAGGGTTGGGGACGAGCAGTACTTC
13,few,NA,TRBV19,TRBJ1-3,CASSSTSGNTIYF,TGTGCCAGTAGTTCCACTTCTGGAAACACCATATATTTT
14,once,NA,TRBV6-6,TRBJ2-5,CASSYGGKEETQYF,TGTGCCAGCAGTTACGGGGGGAAGGAAGAGACCCAGTACTTC